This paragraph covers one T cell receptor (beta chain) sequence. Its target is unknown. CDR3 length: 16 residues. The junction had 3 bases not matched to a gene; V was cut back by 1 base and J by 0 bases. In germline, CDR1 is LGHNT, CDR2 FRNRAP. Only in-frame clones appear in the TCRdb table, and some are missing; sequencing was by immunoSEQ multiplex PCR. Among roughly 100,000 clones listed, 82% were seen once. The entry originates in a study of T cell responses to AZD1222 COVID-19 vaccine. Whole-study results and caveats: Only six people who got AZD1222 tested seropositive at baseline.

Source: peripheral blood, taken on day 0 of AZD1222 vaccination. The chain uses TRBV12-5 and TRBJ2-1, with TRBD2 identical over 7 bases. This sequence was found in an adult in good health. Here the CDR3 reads CASGLAGGSSYNEQFF. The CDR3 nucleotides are TGTGCTAGTGGTTTGGCCGGGGGGAGCTCCTACAATGAGCAGTTCTTC.